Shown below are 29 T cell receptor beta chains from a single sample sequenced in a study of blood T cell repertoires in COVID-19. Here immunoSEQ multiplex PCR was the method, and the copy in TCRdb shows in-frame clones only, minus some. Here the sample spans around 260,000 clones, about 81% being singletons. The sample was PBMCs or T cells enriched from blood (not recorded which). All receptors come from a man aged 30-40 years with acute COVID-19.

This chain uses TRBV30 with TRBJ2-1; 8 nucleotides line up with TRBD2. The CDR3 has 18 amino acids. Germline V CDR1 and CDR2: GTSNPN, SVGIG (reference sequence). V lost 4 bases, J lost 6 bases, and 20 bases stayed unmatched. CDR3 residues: CAWTDPHPFGRALNEQFF. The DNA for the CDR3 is TGTGCCTGGACCGATCCCCACCCCTTCGGGAGGGCCCTCAATGAGCAGTTCTTC.

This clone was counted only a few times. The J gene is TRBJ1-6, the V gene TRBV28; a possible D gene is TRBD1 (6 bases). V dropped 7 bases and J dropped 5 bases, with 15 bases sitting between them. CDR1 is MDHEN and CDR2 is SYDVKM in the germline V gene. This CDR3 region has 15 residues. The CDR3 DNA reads TGTGCCAGCACCAAGGGGGGGGTTGATAATTCACCCCTCCACTTT. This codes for CASTKGGVDNSPLHF.

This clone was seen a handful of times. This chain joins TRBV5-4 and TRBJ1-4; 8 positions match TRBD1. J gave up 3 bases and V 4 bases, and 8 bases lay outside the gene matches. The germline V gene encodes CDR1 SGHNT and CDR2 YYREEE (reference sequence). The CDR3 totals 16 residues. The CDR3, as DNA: TGTGCCAGCAGCACGACAGGGGTATCGGCTAATGAAAAACTGTTTTTT. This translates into CASSTTGVSANEKLFF.

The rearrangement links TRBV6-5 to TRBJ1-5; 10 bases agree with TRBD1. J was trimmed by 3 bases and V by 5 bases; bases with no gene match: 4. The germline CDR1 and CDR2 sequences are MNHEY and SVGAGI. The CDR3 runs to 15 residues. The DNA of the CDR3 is TGTGCCAGCAGTCGGGACAGGGGTTACAATCAGCCCCAGCATTTT. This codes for CASSRDRGYNQPQHF.

CDR3 coding DNA: TGCGCCAGCAGTGGTTCTCTAGCGGGGGGGCAAGATACGCAGTATTTT. Translated: CASSGSLAGGQDTQYF. The V call is TRBV10-1, the J call TRBJ2-3, with 12 positions matching TRBD2. The ends lost 4 bases at V and 5 bases at J; junction bases unmatched: 7. There are 16 residues in the CDR3. Germline CDR1 and CDR2: WNHNN and SYGVQD (reference sequence).

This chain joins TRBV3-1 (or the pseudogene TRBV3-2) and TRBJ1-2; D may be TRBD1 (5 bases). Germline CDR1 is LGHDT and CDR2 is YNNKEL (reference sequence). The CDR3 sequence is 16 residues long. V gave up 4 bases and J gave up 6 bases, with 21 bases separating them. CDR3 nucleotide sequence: TGTGCCAGCAGCCCCCCTCCCATGCTAGGGGCGGATGGCTACACCTTC. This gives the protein CASSPPPMLGADGYTF.

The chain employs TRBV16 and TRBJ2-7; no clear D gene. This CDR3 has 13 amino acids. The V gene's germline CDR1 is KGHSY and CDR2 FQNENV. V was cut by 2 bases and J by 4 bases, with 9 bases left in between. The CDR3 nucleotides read TGTGCCAGCAGCCAACTCCAGACTTACGAGCAGTACGTC. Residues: CASSQLQTYEQYV.

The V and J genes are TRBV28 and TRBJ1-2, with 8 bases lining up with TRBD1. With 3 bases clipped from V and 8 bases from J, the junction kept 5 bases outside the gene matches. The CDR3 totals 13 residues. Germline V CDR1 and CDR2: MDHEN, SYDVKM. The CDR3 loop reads CASSFQGARGYTF. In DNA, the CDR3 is TGTGCCAGCAGTTTTCAGGGGGCTCGAGGCTACACCTTC.

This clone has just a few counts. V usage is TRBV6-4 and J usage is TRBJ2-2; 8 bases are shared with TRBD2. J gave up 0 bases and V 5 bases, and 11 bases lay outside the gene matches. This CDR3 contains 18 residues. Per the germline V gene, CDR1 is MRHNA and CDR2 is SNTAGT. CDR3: CASSKTLAGQANTGELFF. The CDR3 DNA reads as TGTGCCAGCAGTAAAACCTTAGCGGGGCAGGCGAACACCGGGGAGCTGTTTTTT.

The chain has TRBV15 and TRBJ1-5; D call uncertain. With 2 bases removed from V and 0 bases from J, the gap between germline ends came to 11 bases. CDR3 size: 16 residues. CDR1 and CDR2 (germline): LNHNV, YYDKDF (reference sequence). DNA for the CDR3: TGTGCCACCAGCAGAAGTCAAAGCTATAGCAATCAGCCCCAGCATTTT. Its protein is CATSRSQSYSNQPQHF.

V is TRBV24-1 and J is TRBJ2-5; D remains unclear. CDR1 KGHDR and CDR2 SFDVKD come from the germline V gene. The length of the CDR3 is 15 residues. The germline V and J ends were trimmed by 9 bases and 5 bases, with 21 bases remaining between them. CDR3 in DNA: TGTGCCACCTCAGATGGCGAGGTGGTTAGCGAGACCCAGTACTTC. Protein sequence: CATSDGEVVSETQYF.

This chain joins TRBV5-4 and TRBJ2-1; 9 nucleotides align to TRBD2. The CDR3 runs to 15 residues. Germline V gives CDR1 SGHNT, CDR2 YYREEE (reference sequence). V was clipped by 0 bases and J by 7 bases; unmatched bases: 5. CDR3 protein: CASSLGAGGPNEQFF. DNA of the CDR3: TGTGCCAGCAGCTTGGGAGCGGGAGGTCCGAATGAGCAGTTCTTC.

The CDR3 region is CASSSIQGSEQFF. The CDR3 bases are TGTGCCAGCAGCTCGATACAGGGCTCTGAGCAGTTCTTC. The V call is TRBV27, the J call TRBJ2-1, with D possibly being TRBD1 (6 bases). The CDR3 loop spans 13 amino acids. The germline V gene has CDR1 MNHEY and CDR2 SMNVEV (reference sequence). The germline V and J ends were trimmed by 6 bases and 9 bases, with 15 bases remaining between them.

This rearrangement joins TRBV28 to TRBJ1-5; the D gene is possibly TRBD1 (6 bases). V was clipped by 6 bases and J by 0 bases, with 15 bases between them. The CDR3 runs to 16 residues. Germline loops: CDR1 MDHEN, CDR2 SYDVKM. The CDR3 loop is CASSQRTGTSNQPQHF. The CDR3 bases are TGTGCCAGCAGCCAAAGAACAGGGACTAGCAATCAGCCCCAGCATTTT.

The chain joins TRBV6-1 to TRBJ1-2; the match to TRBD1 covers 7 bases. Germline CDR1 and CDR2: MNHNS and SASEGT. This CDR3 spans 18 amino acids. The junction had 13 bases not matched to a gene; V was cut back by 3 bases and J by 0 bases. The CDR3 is CASSDFRQGWFSNYGYTF. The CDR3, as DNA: TGTGCCAGCAGTGACTTTAGACAGGGATGGTTCTCTAACTATGGCTACACCTTC.

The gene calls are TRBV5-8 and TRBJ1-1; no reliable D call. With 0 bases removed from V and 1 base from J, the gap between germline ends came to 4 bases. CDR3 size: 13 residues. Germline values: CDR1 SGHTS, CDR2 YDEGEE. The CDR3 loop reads CASSLGRNTEAFF. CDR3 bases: TGTGCCAGCAGCTTGGGTAGGAACACTGAAGCTTTCTTT.

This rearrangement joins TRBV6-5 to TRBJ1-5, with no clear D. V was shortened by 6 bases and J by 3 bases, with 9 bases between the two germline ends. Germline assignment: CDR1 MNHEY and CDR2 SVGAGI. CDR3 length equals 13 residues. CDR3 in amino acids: CASRPTDNQPQHF. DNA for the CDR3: TGTGCCAGCAGACCAACTGACAATCAGCCCCAGCATTTT.

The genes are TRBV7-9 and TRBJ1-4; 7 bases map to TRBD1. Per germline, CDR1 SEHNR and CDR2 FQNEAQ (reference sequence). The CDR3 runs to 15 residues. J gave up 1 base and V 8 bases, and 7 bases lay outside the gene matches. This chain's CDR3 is CASSPGGLTNEKLFF. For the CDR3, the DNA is TGTGCCAGCTCCCCAGGGGGGCTAACTAATGAAAAACTGTTTTTT.

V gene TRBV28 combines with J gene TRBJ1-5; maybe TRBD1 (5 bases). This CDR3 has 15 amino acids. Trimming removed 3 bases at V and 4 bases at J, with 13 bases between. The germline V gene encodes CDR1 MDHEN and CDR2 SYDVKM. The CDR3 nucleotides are TGTGCCAGCAGTTTCTCTGGGGGGTTTAATCAGCCCCAGCATTTT. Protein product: CASSFSGGFNQPQHF.

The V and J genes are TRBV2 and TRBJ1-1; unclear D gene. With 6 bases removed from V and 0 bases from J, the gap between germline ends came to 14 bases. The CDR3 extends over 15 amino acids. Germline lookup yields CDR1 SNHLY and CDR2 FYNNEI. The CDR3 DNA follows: TGTGCCAGCAGGAGTTCGTTAACGCTGAACACTGAAGCTTTCTTT. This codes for CASRSSLTLNTEAFF.

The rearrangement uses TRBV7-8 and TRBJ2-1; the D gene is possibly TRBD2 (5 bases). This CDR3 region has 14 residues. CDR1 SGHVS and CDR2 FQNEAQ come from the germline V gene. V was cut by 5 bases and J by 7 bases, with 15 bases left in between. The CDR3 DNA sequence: TGTGCCAGCAGCCTATTCCCCGGGGTAAATGAGCAGTTCTTC. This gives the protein CASSLFPGVNEQFF. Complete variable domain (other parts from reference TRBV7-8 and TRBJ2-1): GAGVSQSPRYKVAKRGQDVALRCDPISGHVSLFWYQQALGQGPEFLTYFQNEAQLDKSGLPSDRFFAERPEGSVSTLKIQRTQQEDSAVYLCASSLFPGVNEQFFGPGTRLTVL.

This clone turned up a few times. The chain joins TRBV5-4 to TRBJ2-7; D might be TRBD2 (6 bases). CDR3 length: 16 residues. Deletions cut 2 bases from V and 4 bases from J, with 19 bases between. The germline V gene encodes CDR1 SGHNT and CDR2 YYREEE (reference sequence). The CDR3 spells CASSLGPGLGAYEQYV. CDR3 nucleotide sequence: TGTGCCAGCAGCTTAGGACCGGGACTGGGAGCATACGAGCAGTACGTC.

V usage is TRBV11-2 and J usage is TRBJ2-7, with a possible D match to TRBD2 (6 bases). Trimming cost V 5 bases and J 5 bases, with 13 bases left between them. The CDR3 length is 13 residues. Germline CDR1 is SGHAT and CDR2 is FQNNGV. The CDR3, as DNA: TGTGCCAGCAGCGTCACTAGCAAGGACGAGCAGTACGTC. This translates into CASSVTSKDEQYV.

CDR3 in amino acids: CASSVRDRVSPLHF. In nucleotides, the CDR3 is TGTGCCAGCAGCGTAAGGGACAGGGTTTCACCCCTCCACTTT. This rearrangement joins TRBV9 to TRBJ1-6; 9 nucleotides match TRBD1. This CDR3 region has 14 residues. CDR1 is SGDLS, CDR2 YYNGEE, per germline. Trimming took 1 base from V and 9 from J; bases not matched to a gene: 2.

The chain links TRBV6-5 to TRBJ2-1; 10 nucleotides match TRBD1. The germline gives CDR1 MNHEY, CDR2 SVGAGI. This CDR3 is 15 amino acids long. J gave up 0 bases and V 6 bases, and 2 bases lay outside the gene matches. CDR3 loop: CASRGQGNSYNEQFF. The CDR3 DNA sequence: TGTGCCAGCAGGGGACAGGGGAACTCCTACAATGAGCAGTTCTTC.

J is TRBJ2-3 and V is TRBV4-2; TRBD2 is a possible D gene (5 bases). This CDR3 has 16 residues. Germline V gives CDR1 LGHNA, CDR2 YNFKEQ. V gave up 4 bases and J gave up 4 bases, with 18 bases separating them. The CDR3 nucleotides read TGTGCCAGCAGCCTGCTAGCCGGAGGTCAATCAGATACGCAGTATTTT. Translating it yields CASSLLAGGQSDTQYF.

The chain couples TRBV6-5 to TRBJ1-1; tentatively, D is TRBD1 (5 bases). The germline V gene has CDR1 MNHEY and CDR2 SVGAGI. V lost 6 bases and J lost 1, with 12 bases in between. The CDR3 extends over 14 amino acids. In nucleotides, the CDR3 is TGTGCCAGCAGGAGACCTCAGGGGAACACTGAAGCTTTCTTT. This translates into CASRRPQGNTEAFF.

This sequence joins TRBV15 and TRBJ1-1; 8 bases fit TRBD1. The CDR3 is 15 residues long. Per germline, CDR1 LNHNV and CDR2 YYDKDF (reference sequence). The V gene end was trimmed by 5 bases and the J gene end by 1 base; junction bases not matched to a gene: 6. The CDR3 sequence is CATSRAGTGNTEAFF. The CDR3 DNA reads TGTGCCACCAGCCGGGCCGGGACAGGGAACACTGAAGCTTTCTTT.

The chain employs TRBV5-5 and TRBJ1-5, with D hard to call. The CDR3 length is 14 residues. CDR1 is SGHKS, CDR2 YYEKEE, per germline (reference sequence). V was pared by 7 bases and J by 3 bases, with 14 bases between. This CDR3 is CASGSPGDNQPQHF. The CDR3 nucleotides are TGTGCCAGCGGTTCTCCGGGAGACAATCAGCCCCAGCATTTT. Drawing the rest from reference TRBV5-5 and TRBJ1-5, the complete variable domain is DAGVTQSPTHLIKTRGQQVTLRCSPISGHKSVSWYQQVLGQGPQFIFQYYEKEERGRGNFPDRFSARQFPNYSSELNVNALLLGDSALYLCASGSPGDNQPQHFGDGTRLSIL.